What follows describes a single T cell receptor beta chain. The data are from a study of control samples from healthy donors and cancer patients. V was pared by 1 base and J by 7 bases, with 11 bases of the junction left unmatched. The CDR3 length is 17 residues. Germline CDR1 reads LNHNV; CDR2 reads YYDKDF (reference sequence). Profiled with immunoSEQ multiplex PCR; TCRdb holds only in-frame clones, not every one. The profile shows approximately 100,000 clones, approximately 90% of them singletons. The chain is built from TRBV15 and TRBJ2-1; 9 bases map to TRBD2. Sequencing input: blood. This TCR derives from a woman aged 45-60 years in good health. DNA of the CDR3: TGTGCCACCAGCAGAGCCCCCATAGCGGGAGCTTCTAATGAGCAGTTCTTC. Amino acids: CATSRAPIAGASNEQFF.